These 17 T cell receptor beta chains originate from one sample sequenced in a study of early T cells in non-severe SARS-CoV-2 infection. MiXCR, run by TCRdb on the 5' RACE reads, gives a single entry per CDR3 protein. The sample shows roughly 80,000 distinct CDR3 sequences, roughly 9.4% of them seen only once. The sequenced sample was whole blood. Source of these receptors: an adult who was a healthcare worker with PCR-confirmed SARS-CoV-2 infection or an uninfected control (not recorded which).

The V gene is TRBV27, the J gene TRBJ2-4; 8 nucleotides align to TRBD1. After removal of 4 bases from V and 7 bases from J, the junction contained 12 bases not matched to a gene. Germline-derived CDR1 and CDR2 are MNHEY and SMNVEV (reference sequence). The length of the CDR3 is 16 residues. CDR3 sequence: CASSSYPQGADNIQYF. The DNA of the CDR3 is TGTGCCAGCAGTTCCTATCCCCAGGGGGCGGATAACATTCAGTACTTC.

The chain combines TRBV7-3 with TRBJ2-3, with 10 positions matching TRBD2. V was clipped by 0 bases and J by 1 base; unmatched bases: 1. CDR1 SGHTA and CDR2 FQGTGA come from the germline V gene. CDR3 size: 16 residues. The CDR3 nucleotides read TGTGCCAGCAGCTTAACTGGGACTAGCGGCACAGATACGCAGTATTTT. Its protein product is CASSLTGTSGTDTQYF. Supplemented by reference TRBV7-3 and TRBJ2-3, the full variable domain reads GAGVSQTPSNKVTEKGKYVELRCDPISGHTALYWYRQSLGQGPEFLIYFQGTGAADDSGLPNDRFFAVRPEGSVSTLKIQRTERGDSAVYLCASSLTGTSGTDTQYFGPGTRLTVL.

Notes on this clonotype: The junction does not match germline at one end; this may be a read error. This chain joins TRBV20-1 and TRBJ2-2; 8 bases agree with TRBD2. CDR3 length: 14 residues. Germline V lookup: CDR1 DFQATT, CDR2 SNEGSKA (reference sequence). The CDR3 DNA reads as TGCAGTGCCAGAGATAGCGGGACCGTCGGGGAGCTGTTTTTT. Protein product: CSARDSGTVGELFF.

This clonotype has ten or more counts. This chain joins TRBV28 and TRBJ1-2, with 8 nucleotides matching TRBD1. The germline V gene has CDR1 MDHEN and CDR2 SYDVKM. The CDR3 has 14 amino acids. Germline trimming cut 2 bases from V and 13 bases from J; bases unmatched to any gene: 12. The CDR3 coding sequence is TGTGCCAGCAGTTTAGGGGGACAGGCCTTCGGCCGCACCTTC. It encodes CASSLGGQAFGRTF.

This clonotype was detected only a few times. This chain links TRBV20-1 with TRBJ2-5; no clear D. The CDR3 covers 10 residues. Per germline, CDR1 DFQATT and CDR2 SNEGSKA (reference sequence). The V end was cut by 4 bases, the J end by 2 bases, with 2 bases between. The CDR3 DNA follows: TGCAGTGCTAATCAAGAGACCCAGTACTTC. Encoded protein: CSANQETQYF.

This chain connects TRBV5-1 to TRBJ1-1, with unresolved D. Between the trimmed V and J ends, which lost 0 bases and 0 bases, there was a span of 6 bases. The CDR3 has 14 residues. Germline values: CDR1 SGHRS, CDR2 YFSETQ. The DNA for the CDR3 is TGCGCCAGCAGCTTGGCTTCAATGAACACTGAAGCTTTCTTT. Amino acid sequence: CASSLASMNTEAFF.

This sequence joins TRBV18 and TRBJ2-1; D unresolved. Germline V gene sequence: CDR1 KGHSH, CDR2 LQKENI. Between the trimmed V and J ends, which lost 2 bases and 9 bases, there was a span of 11 bases. The CDR3 sequence is 13 residues long. The CDR3 DNA sequence: TGTGCCAGCTCACCAATCCTCCTCAGTGAGCAGTTCTTC. It yields the protein CASSPILLSEQFF.

Ten or more counts support this clonotype. The genes are TRBV2 and TRBJ2-7; D gene ambiguous. Between the trimmed V and J ends, which lost 6 bases and 2 bases, there was a span of 8 bases. The CDR3 is 12 amino acids. Germline CDR1 is SNHLY and CDR2 is FYNNEI. This CDR3 is CASRGLAYEQYF. For the CDR3, the DNA is TGTGCCAGCAGGGGTTTAGCCTACGAGCAGTACTTC.

This clonotype was counted many times. This rearrangement joins TRBV18 to TRBJ1-6; 9 nucleotides agree with TRBD1. CDR3 length equals 15 residues. J gave up 9 bases and V 2 bases, and 5 bases lay outside the gene matches. Germline-derived CDR1 and CDR2 are KGHSH and LQKENI. CDR3 sequence (DNA): TGTGCCAGCTCACCAGAAAGACAGGGGGGTTCACCCCTCCACTTT. Protein product: CASSPERQGGSPLHF.

This clonotype has a handful of counts. The chain uses TRBV7-2 and TRBJ2-2, with TRBD2 matching over 7 bases. J lost 4 bases, V lost 6 bases, and 8 bases had no gene match. CDR3 length equals 15 residues. Germline-derived CDR1 and CDR2 are SGHTA and FQGNSA. CDR3 sequence reads: CASRTRLAATGELFF. The CDR3 DNA is TGTGCCAGCAGAACAAGACTAGCTGCCACCGGGGAGCTGTTTTTT.

Within the sample, this clonotype is medium-sized. CDR3 sequence: CASSNDRVSAFF. In DNA form, the CDR3 reads TGTGCCAGCAGTAACGACAGGGTCTCAGCTTTCTTT. The gene calls are TRBV6-2 or TRBV6-3 and TRBJ1-1; 7 nucleotides line up with TRBD1. The V segment lost 5 bases and the J segment 10 bases; nucleotides outside the gene matches: 7. Germline V gives CDR1 MNHEY, CDR2 SVGEGT. The CDR3 has 12 amino acids.

This clonotype was seen a handful of times. This chain links TRBV20-1 with TRBJ1-2, with 7 bases identical to TRBD1. This CDR3 spans 15 amino acids. V trimming: 3 bases; J trimming: 5 bases; junction bases outside the gene matches: 12. CDR1 is DFQATT and CDR2 is SNEGSKA in the germline V gene (reference sequence). The CDR3 spells CSASPPKDRKYGYTF. In DNA, the CDR3 is TGCAGTGCTAGCCCCCCTAAGGACAGGAAGTATGGCTACACCTTC.

This clonotype was seen a handful of times. This chain connects TRBV20-1 to TRBJ2-3, with D unclear. V dropped 0 bases and J dropped 1 base, with 5 bases sitting between them. This CDR3 has 13 residues. Germline CDR1 DFQATT, CDR2 SNEGSKA (reference sequence). The CDR3 bases are TGCAGTGCTAGAGAGGCGGGCACAGATACGCAGTATTTT. This sequence encodes CSAREAGTDTQYF.

This clonotype was seen ten or more times. The chain uses TRBV6-4 and TRBJ2-3; tentatively, D is TRBD2 (5 bases). Germline V gene data show CDR1 as MRHNA and CDR2 as SNTAGT. CDR3 length equals 16 residues. V lost 3 bases, J lost 3 bases, and 16 bases lay in between. CDR3 sequence (DNA): TGTGCCAGCAGTGAATTAAGCGGAGTTGGGACAGATACGCAGTATTTT. Protein: CASSELSGVGTDTQYF.

This clonotype has only a few counts. This chain uses TRBV27 with TRBJ2-7; D may be TRBD2 (5 bases). CDR3 length: 13 residues. Between the trimmed V and J ends, which lost 6 bases and 2 bases, there was a span of 11 bases. The germline gives CDR1 MNHEY, CDR2 SMNVEV (reference sequence). For the CDR3, the DNA is TGTGCCAGCAGCTCCCCGCGGGCCTACGAGCAGTACTTC. Its translation: CASSSPRAYEQYF.

This clonotype was seen more than once but under ten times. The chain employs TRBV7-9 and TRBJ2-1; no clear D gene. The CDR3 totals 16 residues. Trimming shortened V by 3 bases and J by 0 bases, and 12 bases separated the two germline ends. The germline CDR1 and CDR2 sequences are SEHNR and FQNEAQ (reference sequence). The DNA for the CDR3 is TGTGCCAGCAGCTTTAACGGGCGCCTCTCCTACAATGAGCAGTTCTTC. Translation gives CASSFNGRLSYNEQFF.

This chain joins TRBV10-3 and TRBJ2-5; D may be TRBD2 (5 bases). The length of the CDR3 is 13 residues. V was pared by 3 bases and J by 2 bases, with 7 bases between. Germline V gene sequence: CDR1 ENHRY, CDR2 SYGVKD. CDR3 bases: TGTGCCATCAGTGACGGGATACAAGAGACCCAGTACTTC. This codes for CAISDGIQETQYF.